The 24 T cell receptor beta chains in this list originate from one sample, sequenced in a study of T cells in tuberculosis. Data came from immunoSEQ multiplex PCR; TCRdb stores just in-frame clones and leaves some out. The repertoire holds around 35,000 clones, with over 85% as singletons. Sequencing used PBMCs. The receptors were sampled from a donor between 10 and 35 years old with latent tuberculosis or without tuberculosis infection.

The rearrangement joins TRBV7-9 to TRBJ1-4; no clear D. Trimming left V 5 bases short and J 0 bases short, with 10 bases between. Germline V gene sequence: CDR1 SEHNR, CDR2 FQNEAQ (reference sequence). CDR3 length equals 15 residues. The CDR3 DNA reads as TGTGCCAGCAGCCTCGCGGGGACAACTAATGAAAAACTGTTTTTT. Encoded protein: CASSLAGTTNEKLFF.

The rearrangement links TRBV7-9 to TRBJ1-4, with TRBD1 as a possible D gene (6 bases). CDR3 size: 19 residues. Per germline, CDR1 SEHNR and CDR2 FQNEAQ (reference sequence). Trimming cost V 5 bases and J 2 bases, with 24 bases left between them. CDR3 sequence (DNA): TGTGCCAGCAGCCCCCCCGGGACACTCCTTAGAGGGACTAATGAAAAACTGTTTTTT. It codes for CASSPPGTLLRGTNEKLFF.

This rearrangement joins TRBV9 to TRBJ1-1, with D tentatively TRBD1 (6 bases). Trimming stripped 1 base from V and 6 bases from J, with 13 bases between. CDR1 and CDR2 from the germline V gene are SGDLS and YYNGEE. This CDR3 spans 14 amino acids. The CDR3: CASSVSRTDAEAFF. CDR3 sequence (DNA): TGTGCCAGCAGCGTAAGCCGGACAGATGCTGAAGCTTTCTTT.

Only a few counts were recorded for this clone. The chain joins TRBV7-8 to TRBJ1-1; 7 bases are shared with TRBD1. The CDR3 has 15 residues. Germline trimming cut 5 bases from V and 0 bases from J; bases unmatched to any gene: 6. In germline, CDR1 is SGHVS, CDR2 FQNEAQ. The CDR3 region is CASSQKDRLNTEAFF. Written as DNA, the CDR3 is TGTGCCAGCAGCCAGAAGGACAGGTTGAACACTGAAGCTTTCTTT. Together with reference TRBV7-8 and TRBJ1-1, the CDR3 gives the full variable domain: GAGVSQSPRYKVAKRGQDVALRCDPISGHVSLFWYQQALGQGPEFLTYFQNEAQLDKSGLPSDRFFAERPEGSVSTLKIQRTQQEDSAVYLCASSQKDRLNTEAFFGQGTRLTVV.

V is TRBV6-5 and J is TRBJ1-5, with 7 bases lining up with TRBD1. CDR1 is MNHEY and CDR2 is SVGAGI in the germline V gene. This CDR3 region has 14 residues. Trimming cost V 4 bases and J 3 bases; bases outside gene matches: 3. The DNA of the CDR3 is TGTGCCAGCAGTTTGACAGGGAACAATCAGCCCCAGCATTTT. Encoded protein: CASSLTGNNQPQHF.

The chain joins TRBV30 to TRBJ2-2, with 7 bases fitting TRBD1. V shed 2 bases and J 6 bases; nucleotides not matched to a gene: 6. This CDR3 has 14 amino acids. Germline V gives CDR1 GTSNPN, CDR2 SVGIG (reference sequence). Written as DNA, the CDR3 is TGTGCCTGGAGTCGGGACAGAGTCGCCGGGGAGCTGTTTTTT. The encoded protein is CAWSRDRVAGELFF.

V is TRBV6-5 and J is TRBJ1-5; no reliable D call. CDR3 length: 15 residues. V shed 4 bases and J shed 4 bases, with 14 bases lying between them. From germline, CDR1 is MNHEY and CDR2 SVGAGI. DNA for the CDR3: TGTGCCAGCAGTTGGGTTGCCGGGGTAAATCAGCCCCAGCATTTT. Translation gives CASSWVAGVNQPQHF.

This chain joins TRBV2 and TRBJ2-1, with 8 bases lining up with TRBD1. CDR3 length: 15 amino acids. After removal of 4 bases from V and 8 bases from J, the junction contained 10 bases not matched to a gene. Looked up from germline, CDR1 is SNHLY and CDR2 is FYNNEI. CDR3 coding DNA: TGTGCCAGCAGTGCTCAGGGGGCCGCGGTAGATGAGCAGTTCTTC. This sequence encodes CASSAQGAAVDEQFF.

CDR3 bases: TGCGCCAGCAGCCCCGGGTCTCTTTACGAGCAGTACTTC. Protein product: CASSPGSLYEQYF. The chain couples TRBV5-1 to TRBJ2-7, with D unclear. This CDR3 region has 13 residues. Per germline, CDR1 SGHRS and CDR2 YFSETQ. V was clipped by 4 bases and J by 4 bases, with 12 bases between them.

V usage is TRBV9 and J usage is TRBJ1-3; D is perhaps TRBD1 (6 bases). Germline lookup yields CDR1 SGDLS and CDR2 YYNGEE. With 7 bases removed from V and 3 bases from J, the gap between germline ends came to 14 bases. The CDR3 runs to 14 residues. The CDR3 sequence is CASGQGSFGNTIYF. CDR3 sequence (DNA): TGTGCCAGCGGCCAGGGGAGCTTTGGAAACACCATATATTTT.

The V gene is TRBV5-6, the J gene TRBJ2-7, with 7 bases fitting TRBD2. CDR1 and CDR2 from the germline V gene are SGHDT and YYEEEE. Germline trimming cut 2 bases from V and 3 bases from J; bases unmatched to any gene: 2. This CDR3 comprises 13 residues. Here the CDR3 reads CASSLSGVYEQYF. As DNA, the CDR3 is TGTGCCAGCAGCTTAAGCGGGGTCTACGAGCAGTACTTC.

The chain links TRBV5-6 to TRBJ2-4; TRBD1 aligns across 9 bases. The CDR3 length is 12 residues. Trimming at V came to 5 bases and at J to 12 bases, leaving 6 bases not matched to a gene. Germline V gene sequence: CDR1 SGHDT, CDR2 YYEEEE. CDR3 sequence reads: CASRYGTGSQYF. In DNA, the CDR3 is TGTGCCAGCAGATATGGGACAGGGAGTCAGTACTTC.

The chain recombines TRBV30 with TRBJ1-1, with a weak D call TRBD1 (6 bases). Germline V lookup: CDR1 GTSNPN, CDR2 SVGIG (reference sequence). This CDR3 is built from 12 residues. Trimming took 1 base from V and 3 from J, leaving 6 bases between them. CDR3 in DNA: TGTGCCTGGAGTGACAGGGACACTGAAGCTTTCTTT. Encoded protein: CAWSDRDTEAFF.

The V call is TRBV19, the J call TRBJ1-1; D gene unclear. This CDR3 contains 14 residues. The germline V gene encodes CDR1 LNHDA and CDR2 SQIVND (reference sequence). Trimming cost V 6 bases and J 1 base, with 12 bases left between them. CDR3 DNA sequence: TGTGCCAGTAGGGCACCGTCCCGGAACACTGAAGCTTTCTTT. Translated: CASRAPSRNTEAFF.

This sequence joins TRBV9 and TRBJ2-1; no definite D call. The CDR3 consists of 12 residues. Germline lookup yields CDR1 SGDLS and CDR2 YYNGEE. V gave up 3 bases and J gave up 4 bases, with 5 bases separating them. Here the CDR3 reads CASSAFYNEQFF. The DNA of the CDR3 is TGTGCCAGCAGCGCGTTTTACAATGAGCAGTTCTTC.

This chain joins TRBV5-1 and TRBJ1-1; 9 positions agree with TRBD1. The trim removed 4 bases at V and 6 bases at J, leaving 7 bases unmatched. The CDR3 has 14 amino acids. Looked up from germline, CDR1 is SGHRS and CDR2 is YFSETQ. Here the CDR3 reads CASSPVGQGSEAFF. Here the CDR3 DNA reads TGCGCCAGCAGCCCGGTGGGACAGGGCTCTGAAGCTTTCTTT.

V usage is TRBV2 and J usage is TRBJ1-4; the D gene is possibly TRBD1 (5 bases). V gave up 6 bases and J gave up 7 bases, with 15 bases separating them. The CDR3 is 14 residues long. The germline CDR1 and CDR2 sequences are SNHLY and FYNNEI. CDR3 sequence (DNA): TGTGCCAGCAGCCGGGGGTCGGTAGGTGAAAAACTGTTTTTT. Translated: CASSRGSVGEKLFF.

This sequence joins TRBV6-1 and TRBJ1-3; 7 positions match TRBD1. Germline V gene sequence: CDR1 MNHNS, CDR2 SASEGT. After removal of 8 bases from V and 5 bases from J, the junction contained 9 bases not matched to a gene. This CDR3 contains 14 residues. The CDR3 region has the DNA TGTGCCAGCCTCCTCCGGGACAGTCGAAACACCATATATTTT. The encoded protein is CASLLRDSRNTIYF.

CDR3: CASISTAPEQFF. The CDR3, as DNA: TGTGCCAGCATTTCCACAGCCCCTGAGCAGTTCTTC. The J gene is TRBJ2-1, the V gene TRBV27; the D is unclear. CDR1 is MNHEY and CDR2 is SMNVEV in the germline V gene (reference sequence). The CDR3 sequence is 12 residues long. V was cut by 7 bases and J by 9 bases, with 13 bases left in between.

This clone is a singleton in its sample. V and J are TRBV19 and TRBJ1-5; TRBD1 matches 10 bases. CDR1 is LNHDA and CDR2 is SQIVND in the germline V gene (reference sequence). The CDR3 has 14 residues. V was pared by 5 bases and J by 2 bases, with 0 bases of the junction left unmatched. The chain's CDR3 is CASSGQGGNQPQHF. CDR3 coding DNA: TGTGCCAGTAGTGGACAGGGGGGCAATCAGCCCCAGCATTTT. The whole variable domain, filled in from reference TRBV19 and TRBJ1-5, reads DGGITQSPKYLFRKEGQNVTLSCEQNLNHDAMYWYRQDPGQGLRLIYYSQIVNDFQKGDIAEGYSVSREKKESFPLTVTSAQKNPTAFYLCASSGQGGNQPQHFGDGTRLSIL.

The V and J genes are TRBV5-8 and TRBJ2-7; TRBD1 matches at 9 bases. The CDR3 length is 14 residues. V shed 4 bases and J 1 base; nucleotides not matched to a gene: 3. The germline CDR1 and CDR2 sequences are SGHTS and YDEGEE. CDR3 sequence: CASSPGQGSYEQYF. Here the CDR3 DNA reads TGTGCCAGCAGCCCGGGACAGGGTTCCTACGAGCAGTACTTC. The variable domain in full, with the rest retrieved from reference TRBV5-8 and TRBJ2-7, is EAGVTQSPTHLIKTRGQQATLRCSPISGHTSVYWYQQALGLGLQFLLWYDEGEERNRGNFPPRFSGRQFPNYSSELNVNALELEDSALYLCASSPGQGSYEQYFGPGTRLTVT.

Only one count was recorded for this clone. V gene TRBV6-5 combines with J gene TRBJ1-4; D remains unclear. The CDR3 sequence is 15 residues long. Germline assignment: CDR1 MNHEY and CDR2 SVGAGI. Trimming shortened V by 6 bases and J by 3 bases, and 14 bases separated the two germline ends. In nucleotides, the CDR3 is TGTGCCAGCAGCAGATCTGAGGGTTCTAATGAAAAACTGTTTTTT. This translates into CASSRSEGSNEKLFF.

CDR3 DNA: TGTGCCAGCAGCTTGCGTCAGGGCAATCAGCCCCAGCATTTT. Translating gives CASSLRQGNQPQHF. The J gene is TRBJ1-5, the V gene TRBV5-6, with unresolved D. CDR3 length equals 14 residues. Per germline, CDR1 SGHDT and CDR2 YYEEEE. Between the trimmed V and J ends, which lost 1 base and 2 bases, there was a span of 7 bases.

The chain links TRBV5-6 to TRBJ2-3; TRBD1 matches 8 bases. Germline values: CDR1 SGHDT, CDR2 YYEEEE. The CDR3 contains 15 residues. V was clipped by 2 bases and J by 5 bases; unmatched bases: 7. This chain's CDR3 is CASSFGTGSVDTQYF. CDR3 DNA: TGTGCCAGCAGCTTTGGGACAGGAAGTGTAGATACGCAGTATTTT.